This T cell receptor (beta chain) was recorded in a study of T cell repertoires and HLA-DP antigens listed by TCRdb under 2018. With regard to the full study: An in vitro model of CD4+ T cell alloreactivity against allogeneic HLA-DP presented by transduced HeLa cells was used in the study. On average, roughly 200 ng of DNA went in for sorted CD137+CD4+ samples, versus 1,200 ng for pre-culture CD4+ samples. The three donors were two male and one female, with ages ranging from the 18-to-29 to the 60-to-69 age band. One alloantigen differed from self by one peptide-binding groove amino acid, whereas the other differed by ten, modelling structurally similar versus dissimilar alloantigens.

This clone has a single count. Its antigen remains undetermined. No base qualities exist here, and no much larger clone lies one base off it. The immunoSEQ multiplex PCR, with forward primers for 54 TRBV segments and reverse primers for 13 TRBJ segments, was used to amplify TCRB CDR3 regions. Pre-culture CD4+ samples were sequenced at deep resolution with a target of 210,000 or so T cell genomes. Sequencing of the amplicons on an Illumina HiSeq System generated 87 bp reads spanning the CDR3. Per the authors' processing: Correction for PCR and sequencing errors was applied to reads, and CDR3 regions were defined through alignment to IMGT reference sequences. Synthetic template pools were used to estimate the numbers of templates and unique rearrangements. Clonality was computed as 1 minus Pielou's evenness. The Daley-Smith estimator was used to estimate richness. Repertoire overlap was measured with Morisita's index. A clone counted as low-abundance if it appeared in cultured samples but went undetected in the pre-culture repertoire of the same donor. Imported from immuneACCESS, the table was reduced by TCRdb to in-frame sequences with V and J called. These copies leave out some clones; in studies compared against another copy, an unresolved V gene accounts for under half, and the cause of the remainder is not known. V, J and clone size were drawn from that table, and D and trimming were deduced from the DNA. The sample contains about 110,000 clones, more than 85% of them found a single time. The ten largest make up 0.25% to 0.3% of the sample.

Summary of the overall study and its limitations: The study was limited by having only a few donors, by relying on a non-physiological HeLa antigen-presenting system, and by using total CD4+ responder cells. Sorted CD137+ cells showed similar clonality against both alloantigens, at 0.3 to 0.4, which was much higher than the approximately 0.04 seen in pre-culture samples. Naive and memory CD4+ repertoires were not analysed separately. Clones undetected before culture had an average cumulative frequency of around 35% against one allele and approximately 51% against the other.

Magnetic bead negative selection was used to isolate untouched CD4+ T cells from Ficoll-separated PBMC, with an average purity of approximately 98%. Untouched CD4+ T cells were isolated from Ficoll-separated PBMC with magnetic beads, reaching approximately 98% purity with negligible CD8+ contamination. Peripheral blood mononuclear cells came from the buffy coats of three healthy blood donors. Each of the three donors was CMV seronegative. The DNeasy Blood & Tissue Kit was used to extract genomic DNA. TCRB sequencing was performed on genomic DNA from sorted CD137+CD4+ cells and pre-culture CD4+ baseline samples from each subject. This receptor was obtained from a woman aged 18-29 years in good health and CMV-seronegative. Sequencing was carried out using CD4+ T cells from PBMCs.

The CDR3 in this case is CASRRRDASYEQYF. The bases are TGTGCCAGCAGACGACGGGACGCCTCCTACGAGCAGTACTTC. The chain links TRBV6-5 with TRBJ2-7; the D gene could be either TRBD1 or TRBD2, each agreeing at 5 bases. In the germline V gene, CDR1 corresponds to MNHEY and CDR2 to SVGAGI. The CDR3 covers 14 residues, taking in both the cysteine and the phenylalanine. Only the CDR3 DNA is retained, 42 bases long and in frame from the first base. V is reduced by 6 bases and J by 0 bases, leaving a spacing of 12 bases between them.